The rows below give T cell receptor beta chains drawn from one sample of a study of blood T cell repertoires in COVID-19. Using immunoSEQ multiplex PCR, the repertoire was profiled, and TCRdb retains in-frame clones only, with some absent. The table lists about 63,000 clones, approximately 80% of them singletons, with around half in the top ten. Sequenced input: peripheral blood. The receptors were gathered from a woman of 80 years or more with acute or convalescent COVID-19. Both conserved end residues are part of each CDR3. A D gene is named only where the DNA matches it firmly. Clone size appears in some rows only: once, few, many, or a class for an expanded clone.

D | J | V | size | CDR3 | DNA
TRBD1 | TRBJ1-6 | TRBV6-4 | few | CASSGTAGNSPLHF | TGTGCCAGCAGCGGGACAGCCGGGAATTCACCCCTCCACTTT
. | TRBJ2-7 | TRBV4-1 | . | CASSQAGRGIDEQYF | TGCGCCAGCAGCCAAGCAGGAAGGGGGATCGACGAGCAGTACTTC
. | TRBJ1-5 | TRBV18 | . | CASSPDGIQPQHF | TGTGCCAGCTCACCCGACGGGATTCAGCCCCAGCATTTT
TRBD2 | TRBJ2-1 | TRBV18 | once | CASSPPSGTSYNEQFF | TGTGCCAGCTCACCACCCAGCGGGACCTCCTACAATGAGCAGTTCTTC
. | TRBJ1-6 | TRBV7-3 | . | CASSLSTGNSPLHF | TGTGCCAGCAGCTTAAGCACGGGAAATTCACCCCTCCACTTT
TRBD2 | TRBJ2-1 | TRBV6-2/TRBV6-3 | . | CASSRPPGTTIEQFF | TGTGCCAGCAGCCGGCCGCCCGGGACTACAATCGAGCAGTTCTTC
TRBD1 | TRBJ2-7 | TRBV28 | . | CASSRQGLQEQYF | TGTGCCAGCAGTCGACAGGGGCTGCAAGAGCAGTACTTC
. | TRBJ2-5 | TRBV5-1 | few | CASSDPGLNSGETQYF | TGCGCCAGCAGCGATCCGGGACTCAATTCGGGGGAGACCCAGTACTTC
. | TRBJ1-1 | TRBV29-1 | . | CSVPDSSMNTEAFF | TGCAGCGTCCCGGACAGCTCAATGAACACTGAAGCTTTCTTT
TRBD1 | TRBJ1-3 | TRBV7-9 | . | CASSWTGRNTIYF | TGTGCCAGCAGCTGGACAGGGCGAAACACCATATATTTT
. | TRBJ1-1 | TRBV19 | . | CASSMLRENTEAFF | TGTGCCAGTAGTATGCTCAGGGAGAACACTGAAGCTTTCTTT
. | TRBJ2-7 | TRBV28 | . | CASGGRRRRSEQYF | TGTGCCAGCGGCGGGCGGCGGAGACGGAGCGAGCAGTACTTC
. | TRBJ1-1 | TRBV30 | . | CAWSVHPGQNTEAFF | TGTGCCTGGAGTGTACACCCAGGACAGAACACTGAAGCTTTCTTT
TRBD1 | TRBJ2-1 | TRBV6-2/TRBV6-3 | . | CASSWTGFPSPPWDEQFF | TGTGCCAGCAGTTGGACAGGCTTTCCCAGCCCGCCCTGGGATGAGCAGTTCTTC
TRBD1 | TRBJ1-6 | TRBV27 | . | CASSSYRGQDSPLHF | TGTGCCAGCAGTTCGTACAGGGGGCAGGATTCACCCCTCCACTTT
TRBD1 | TRBJ2-3 | TRBV18 | . | CASSPPGQGVNTQYF | TGTGCCAGCTCACCACCGGGACAGGGGGTGAATACGCAGTATTTT
. | TRBJ2-1 | TRBV7-9 | . | CASSLFQGGGYNEQFF | TGTGCCAGCAGCTTATTTCAGGGGGGAGGATACAATGAGCAGTTCTTC
. | TRBJ2-7 | TRBV28 | . | CASSPGSSYEQYF | TGTGCCAGCAGTCCCGGGTCCTCCTACGAGCAGTACTTC
. | TRBJ2-7 | TRBV19 | . | CASSWTVSSSYEQYF | TGTGCCAGTAGTTGGACAGTAAGCAGCTCCTACGAGCAGTACTTC
TRBD1 | TRBJ1-2 | TRBV30 | few | CAWSGGQGVDYGYTF | TGTGCCTGGAGTGGGGGACAGGGCGTCGACTATGGCTACACCTTC
. | TRBJ2-5 | TRBV4-1 | . | CASSPGYQETQYF | TGCGCCAGCAGCCCGGGGTACCAAGAGACCCAGTACTTC
TRBD2 | TRBJ2-2 | TRBV7-3 | . | CASSLLAGTGELFF | TGTGCCAGCAGCTTATTAGCGGGCACCGGGGAGCTGTTTTTT
TRBD1 | TRBJ1-6 | TRBV28 | . | CASRLSSGGPPLHF | TGTGCCAGCAGGCTTAGTTCAGGGGGCCCACCCCTCCACTTT
TRBD1 | TRBJ2-2 | TRBV28 | once | CASSRTGGGTGELFF | TGTGCCAGCAGCCGGACAGGGGGCGGCACCGGGGAGCTGTTTTTT
. | TRBJ1-1 | TRBV19 | once | CASSTGGESTEAFF | TGTGCCAGTAGTACGGGGGGGGAGAGCACTGAAGCTTTCTTT
. | TRBJ1-3 | TRBV5-4 | . | CASSLGGSGNTIYF | TGTGCCAGCAGCTTGGGCGGCTCTGGAAACACCATATATTTT
. | TRBJ2-1 | TRBV25-1 | few | CASSEEKGYNEQFF | TGTGCCAGCAGTGAGGAGAAAGGCTACAATGAGCAGTTCTTC
TRBD2 | TRBJ2-3 | TRBV9 | many | CASSVAAWTSGRETDTQYF | TGTGCCAGCAGCGTAGCTGCTTGGACTAGCGGGAGGGAAACAGATACGCAGTATTTT
. | TRBJ1-1 | TRBV3-1/TRBV3-2 | . | CASSQAETAFF | TGTGCCAGCAGCCAAGCGGAGACGGCTTTCTTT
TRBD2 | TRBJ2-7 | TRBV7-2 | . | CASSSGTQMGRTSYEQYF | TGTGCCAGCAGTAGCGGGACCCAGATGGGGCGGACCTCCTACGAGCAGTACTTC
. | TRBJ2-7 | TRBV19 | few | CASSIQVDYEQYF | TGTGCCAGTAGTATTCAGGTGGACTACGAGCAGTACTTC
. | TRBJ2-3 | TRBV28 | . | CASSLILAGQSTDTQYF | TGTGCCAGCAGTTTAATATTGGCAGGCCAAAGCACAGATACGCAGTATTTT
TRBD1 | TRBJ1-6 | TRBV5-1 | . | CASSEGQNNSPLHF | TGCGCCAGCAGCGAGGGACAGAATAATTCACCCCTCCACTTT
TRBD2 | TRBJ2-2 | TRBV5-1 | once | CASSLDSGSLNTGELFF | TGCGCCAGCAGCTTGGATAGCGGGAGTTTGAACACCGGGGAGCTGTTTTTT
. | TRBJ1-2 | TRBV27 | . | CASSGQFNYGYTF | TGTGCCAGCAGTGGACAGTTTAACTATGGCTACACCTTC
. | TRBJ1-1 | TRBV10-2 | . | CASSPGSTEAFF | TGCGCCAGCAGCCCCGGGTCCACTGAAGCTTTCTTT